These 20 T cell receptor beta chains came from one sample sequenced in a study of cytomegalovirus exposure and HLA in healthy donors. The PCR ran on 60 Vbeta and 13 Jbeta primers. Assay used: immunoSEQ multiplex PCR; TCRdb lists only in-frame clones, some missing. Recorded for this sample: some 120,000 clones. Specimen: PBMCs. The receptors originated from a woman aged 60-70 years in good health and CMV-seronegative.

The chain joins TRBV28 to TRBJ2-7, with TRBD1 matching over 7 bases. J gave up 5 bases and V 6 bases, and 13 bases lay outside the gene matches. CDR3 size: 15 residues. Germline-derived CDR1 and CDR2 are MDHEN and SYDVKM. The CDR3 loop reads CASRTEGARRHEQYF. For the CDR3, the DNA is TGTGCCAGCAGGACCGAGGGGGCTCGCCGGCACGAGCAGTACTTC.

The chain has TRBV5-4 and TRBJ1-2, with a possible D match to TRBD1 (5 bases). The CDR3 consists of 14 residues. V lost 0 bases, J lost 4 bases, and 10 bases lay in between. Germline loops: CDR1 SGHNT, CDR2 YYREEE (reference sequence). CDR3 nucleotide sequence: TGTGCCAGCAGCTTGGTCCAGGGCGGCTATGGCTACACCTTC. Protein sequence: CASSLVQGGYGYTF.

The CDR3 DNA reads as TGTGCCAGCAGCGTAGCGGATAACGGGGGGAACACCGGGGAGCTGTTTTTT. Translating it yields CASSVADNGGNTGELFF. V gene TRBV9 combines with J gene TRBJ2-2, with a tentative D call TRBD2 (6 bases). The CDR3 consists of 17 residues. Per germline, CDR1 SGDLS and CDR2 YYNGEE. V shed 0 bases and J shed 1 base, with 13 bases lying between them.

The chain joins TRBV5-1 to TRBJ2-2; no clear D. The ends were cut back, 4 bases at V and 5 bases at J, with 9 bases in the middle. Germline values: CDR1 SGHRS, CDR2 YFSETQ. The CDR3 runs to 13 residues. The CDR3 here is CASSSDGTGELFF. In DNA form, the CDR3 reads TGCGCCAGCAGCAGCGACGGGACCGGGGAGCTGTTTTTT.

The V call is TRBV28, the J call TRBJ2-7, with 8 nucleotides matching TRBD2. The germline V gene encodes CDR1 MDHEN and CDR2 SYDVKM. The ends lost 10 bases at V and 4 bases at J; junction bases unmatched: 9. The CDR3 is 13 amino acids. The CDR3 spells CATTGGGGYEQYF. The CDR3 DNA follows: TGTGCCACTACCGGGGGGGGAGGGTACGAGCAGTACTTC.

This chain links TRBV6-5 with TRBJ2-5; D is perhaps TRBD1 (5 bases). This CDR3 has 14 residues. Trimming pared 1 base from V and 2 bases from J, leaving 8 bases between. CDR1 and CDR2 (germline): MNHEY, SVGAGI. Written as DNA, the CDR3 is TGTGCCAGCAGTTACTTTCAGGGACAAGAGACCCAGTACTTC. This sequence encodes CASSYFQGQETQYF.

The CDR3 DNA is TGTGCCAGCAGTTTAAAGGCCCGGACAGGGGATGGCTACACCTTC. Translation: CASSLKARTGDGYTF. The chain has TRBV28 and TRBJ1-2; 9 bases map to TRBD1. The CDR3 sequence is 15 residues long. With 2 bases clipped from V and 6 bases from J, the junction kept 7 bases outside the gene matches. The germline V gene encodes CDR1 MDHEN and CDR2 SYDVKM.

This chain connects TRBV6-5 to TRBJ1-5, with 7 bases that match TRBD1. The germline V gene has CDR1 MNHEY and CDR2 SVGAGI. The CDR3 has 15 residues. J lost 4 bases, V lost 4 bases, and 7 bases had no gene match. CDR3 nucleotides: TGTGCCAGCAGTTCCGCAAGACAGGGAAATCAGCCCCAGCATTTT. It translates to CASSSARQGNQPQHF.

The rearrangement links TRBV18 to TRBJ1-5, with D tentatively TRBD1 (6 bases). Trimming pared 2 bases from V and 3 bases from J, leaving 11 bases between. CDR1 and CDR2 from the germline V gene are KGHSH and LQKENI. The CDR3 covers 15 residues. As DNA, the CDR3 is TGTGCCAGCTCACCAAGTCAGGGGTACAATCAGCCCCAGCATTTT. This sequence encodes CASSPSQGYNQPQHF.

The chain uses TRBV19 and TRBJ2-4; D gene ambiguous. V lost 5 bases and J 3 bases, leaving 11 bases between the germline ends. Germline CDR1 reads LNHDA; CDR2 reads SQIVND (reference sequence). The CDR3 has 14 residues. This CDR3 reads CASSQTGDKNIQYF. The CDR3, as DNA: TGTGCCAGTAGTCAGACCGGAGACAAAAACATTCAGTACTTC.

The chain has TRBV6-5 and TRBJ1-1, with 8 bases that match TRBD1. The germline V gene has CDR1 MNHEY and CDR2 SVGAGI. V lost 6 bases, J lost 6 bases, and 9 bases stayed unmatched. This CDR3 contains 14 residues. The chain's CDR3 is CASRGQGRRSEAFF. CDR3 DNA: TGTGCCAGCAGAGGACAGGGCCGTCGATCTGAAGCTTTCTTT.

This CDR3 is CASSLGAGGTDTQYF. CDR3 nucleotides: TGTGCCAGCAGCTTAGGCGCGGGGGGGACAGATACGCAGTATTTT. The chain recombines TRBV7-3 with TRBJ2-3, with 9 bases fitting TRBD2. J lost 3 bases, V lost 2 bases, and 3 bases had no gene match. The V gene's germline CDR1 is SGHTA and CDR2 FQGTGA. The CDR3 is 15 amino acids.

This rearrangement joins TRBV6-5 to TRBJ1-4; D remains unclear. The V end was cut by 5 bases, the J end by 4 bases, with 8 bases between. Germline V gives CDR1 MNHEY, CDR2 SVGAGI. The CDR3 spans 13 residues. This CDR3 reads CASSRGLNEKLFF. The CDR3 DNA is TGTGCCAGCAGTCGGGGTCTTAATGAAAAACTGTTTTTT.

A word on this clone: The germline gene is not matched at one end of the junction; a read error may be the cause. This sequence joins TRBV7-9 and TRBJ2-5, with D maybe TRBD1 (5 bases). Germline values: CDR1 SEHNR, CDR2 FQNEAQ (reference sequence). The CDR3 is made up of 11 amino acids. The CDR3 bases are TGTGCCGGCAGCTCAGGGGAGACCCAGTACTTC. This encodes CAGSSGETQYF.

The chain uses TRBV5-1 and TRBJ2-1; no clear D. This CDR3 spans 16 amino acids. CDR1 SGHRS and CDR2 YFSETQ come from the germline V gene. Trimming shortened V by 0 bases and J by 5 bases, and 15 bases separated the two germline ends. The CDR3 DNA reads TGCGCCAGCAGCTTGGCGGTGGGCCTCCGAGACAATGAGCAGTTCTTC. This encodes CASSLAVGLRDNEQFF.

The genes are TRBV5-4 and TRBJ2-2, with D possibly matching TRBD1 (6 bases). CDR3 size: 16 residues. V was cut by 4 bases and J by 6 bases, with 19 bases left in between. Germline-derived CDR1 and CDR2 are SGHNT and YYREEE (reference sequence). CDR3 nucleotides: TGTGCCAGCAGCCTTCGGACGGGACAAAATCCCGGGGAGCTGTTTTTT. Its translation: CASSLRTGQNPGELFF.

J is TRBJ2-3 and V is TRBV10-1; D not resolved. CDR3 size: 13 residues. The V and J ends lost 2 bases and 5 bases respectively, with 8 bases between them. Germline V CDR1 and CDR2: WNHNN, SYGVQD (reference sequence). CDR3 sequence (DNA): TGCGCCAGCAGTGAGCCAGAACGAGATACGCAGTATTTT. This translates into CASSEPERDTQYF.

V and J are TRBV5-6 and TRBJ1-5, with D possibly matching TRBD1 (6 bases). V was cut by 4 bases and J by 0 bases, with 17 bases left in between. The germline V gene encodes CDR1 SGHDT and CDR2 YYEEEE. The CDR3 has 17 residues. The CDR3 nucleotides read TGTGCCAGCAGCCTTTGGGGGACACCGTATAGCAATCAGCCCCAGCATTTT. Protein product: CASSLWGTPYSNQPQHF. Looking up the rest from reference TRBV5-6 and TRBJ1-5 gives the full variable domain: DAGVTQSPTHLIKTRGQQVTLRCSPKSGHDTVSWYQQALGQGPQFIFQYYEEEERQRGNFPDRFSGHQFPNYSSELNVNALLLGDSALYLCASSLWGTPYSNQPQHFGDGTRLSIL.

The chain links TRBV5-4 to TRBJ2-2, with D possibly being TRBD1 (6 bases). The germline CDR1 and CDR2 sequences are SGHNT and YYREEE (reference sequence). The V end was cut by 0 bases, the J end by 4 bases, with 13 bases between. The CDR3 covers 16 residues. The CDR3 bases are TGTGCCAGCAGCTTGGGAGGGACAAGGCCCACCGGGGAGCTGTTTTTT. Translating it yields CASSLGGTRPTGELFF. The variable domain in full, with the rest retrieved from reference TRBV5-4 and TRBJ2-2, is ETGVTQSPTHLIKTRGQQVTLRCSSQSGHNTVSWYQQALGQGPQFIFQYYREEENGRGNFPPRFSGLQFPNYSSELNVNALELDDSALYLCASSLGGTRPTGELFFGEGSRLTVL.

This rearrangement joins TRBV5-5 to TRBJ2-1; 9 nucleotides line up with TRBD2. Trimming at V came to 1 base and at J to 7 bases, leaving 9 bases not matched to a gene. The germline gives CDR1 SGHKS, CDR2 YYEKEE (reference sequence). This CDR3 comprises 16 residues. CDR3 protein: CASSLPPGLAGNEQFF. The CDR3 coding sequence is TGTGCCAGCAGCTTGCCCCCGGGACTAGCAGGAAATGAGCAGTTCTTC.